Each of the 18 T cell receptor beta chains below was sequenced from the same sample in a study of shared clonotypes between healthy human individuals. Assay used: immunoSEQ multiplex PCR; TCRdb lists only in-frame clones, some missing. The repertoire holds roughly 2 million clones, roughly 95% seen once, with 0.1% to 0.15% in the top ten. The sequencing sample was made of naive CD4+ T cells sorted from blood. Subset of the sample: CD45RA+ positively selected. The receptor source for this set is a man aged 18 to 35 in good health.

Written as DNA, the CDR3 is TGTGCCAGTTACACTCCGGGACAAATGGACACTGAAGCTTTCTTT. Protein product: CASYTPGQMDTEAFF. J is TRBJ1-1 and V is TRBV28, with D possibly TRBD1 on 6 matching bases. The CDR3 consists of 15 residues. The V gene's germline CDR1 is MDHEN and CDR2 SYDVKM. V lost 9 bases and J 3 bases, leaving 20 bases between the germline ends.

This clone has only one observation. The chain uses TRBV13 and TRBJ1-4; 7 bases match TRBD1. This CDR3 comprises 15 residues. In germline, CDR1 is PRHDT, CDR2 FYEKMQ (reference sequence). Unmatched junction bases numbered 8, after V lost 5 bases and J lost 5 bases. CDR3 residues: CASSPLTGTNEKLFF. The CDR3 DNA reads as TGTGCCAGCAGCCCCTTGACAGGGACCAATGAAAAACTGTTTTTT.

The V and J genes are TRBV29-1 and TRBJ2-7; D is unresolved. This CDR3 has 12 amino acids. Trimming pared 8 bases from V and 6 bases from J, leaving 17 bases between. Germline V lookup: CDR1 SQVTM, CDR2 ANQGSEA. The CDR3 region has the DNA TGCAGCTCCTGGCACGTTATCCGCGAGCAGTACTTC. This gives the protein CSSWHVIREQYF.

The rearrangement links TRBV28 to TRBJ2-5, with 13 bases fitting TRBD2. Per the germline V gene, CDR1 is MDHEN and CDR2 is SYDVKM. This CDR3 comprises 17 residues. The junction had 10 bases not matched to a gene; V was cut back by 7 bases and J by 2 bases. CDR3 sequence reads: CASIVDLLAGGQETQYF. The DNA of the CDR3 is TGTGCCAGCATCGTCGACTTACTAGCGGGGGGGCAAGAGACCCAGTACTTC.

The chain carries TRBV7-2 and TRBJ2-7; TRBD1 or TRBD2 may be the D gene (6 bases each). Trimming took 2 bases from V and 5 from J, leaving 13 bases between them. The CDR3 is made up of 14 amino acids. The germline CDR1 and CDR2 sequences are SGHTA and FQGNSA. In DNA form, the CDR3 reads TGTGCCAGCAGCTTATCCGGGGGCGGAGACGAGCAGTACTTC. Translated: CASSLSGGGDEQYF.

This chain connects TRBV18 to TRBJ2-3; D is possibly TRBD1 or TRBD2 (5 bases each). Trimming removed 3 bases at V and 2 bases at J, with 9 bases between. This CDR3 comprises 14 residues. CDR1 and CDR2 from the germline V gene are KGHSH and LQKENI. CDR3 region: CASSPIGATDTQYF. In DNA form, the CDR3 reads TGTGCCAGCTCACCTATCGGGGCCACAGATACGCAGTATTTT.

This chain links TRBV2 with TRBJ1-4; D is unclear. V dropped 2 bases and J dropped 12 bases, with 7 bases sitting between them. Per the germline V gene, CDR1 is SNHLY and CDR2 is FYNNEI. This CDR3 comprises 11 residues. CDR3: CASSERWELFF. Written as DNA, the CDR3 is TGTGCCAGCAGTGAACGGTGGGAACTGTTTTTT.

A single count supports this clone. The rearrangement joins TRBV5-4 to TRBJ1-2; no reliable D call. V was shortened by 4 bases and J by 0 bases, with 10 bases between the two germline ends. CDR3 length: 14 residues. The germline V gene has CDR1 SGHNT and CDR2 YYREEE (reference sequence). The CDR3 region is CASSGERANYGYTF. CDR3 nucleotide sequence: TGTGCCAGCAGCGGTGAACGGGCTAACTATGGCTACACCTTC.

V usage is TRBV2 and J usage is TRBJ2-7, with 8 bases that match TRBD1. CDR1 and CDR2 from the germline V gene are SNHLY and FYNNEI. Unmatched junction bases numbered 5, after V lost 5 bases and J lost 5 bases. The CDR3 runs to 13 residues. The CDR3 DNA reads TGTGCCAGCAGTCTGGACAGGGTCAACGAGCAGTACTTC. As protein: CASSLDRVNEQYF. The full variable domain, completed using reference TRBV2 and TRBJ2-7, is EPEVTQTPSHQVTQMGQEVILRCVPISNHLYFYWYRQILGQKVEFLVSFYNNEISEKSEIFDDQFSVERPDGSNFTLKIRSTKLEDSAMYFCASSLDRVNEQYFGPGTRLTVT.

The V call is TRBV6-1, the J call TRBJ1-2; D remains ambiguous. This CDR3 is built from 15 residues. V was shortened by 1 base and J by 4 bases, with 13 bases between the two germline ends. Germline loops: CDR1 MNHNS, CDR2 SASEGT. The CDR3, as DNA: TGTGCCAGCAGTGAAGTAACGGCAGGTATCTATGGCTACACCTTC. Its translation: CASSEVTAGIYGYTF.

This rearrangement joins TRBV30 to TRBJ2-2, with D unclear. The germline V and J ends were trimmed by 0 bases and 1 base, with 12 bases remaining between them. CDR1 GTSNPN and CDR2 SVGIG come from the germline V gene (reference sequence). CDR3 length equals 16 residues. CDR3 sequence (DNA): TGTGCCTGGAGTGTTGCTATCAGTCTGAACACCGGGGAGCTGTTTTTT. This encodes CAWSVAISLNTGELFF.

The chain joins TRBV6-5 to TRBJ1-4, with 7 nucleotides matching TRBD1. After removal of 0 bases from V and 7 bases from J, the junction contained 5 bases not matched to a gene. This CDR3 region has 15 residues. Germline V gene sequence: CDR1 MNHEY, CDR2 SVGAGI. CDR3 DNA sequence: TGTGCCAGCAGTTACTCTGCAGGGGGAGGTGAAAAACTGTTTTTT. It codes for CASSYSAGGGEKLFF.

The CDR3 coding sequence is TGTGCCACCAGCAGGGAGGGGACACGCAATCAGCCCCAGCATTTT. Its translation is CATSREGTRNQPQHF. The rearrangement joins TRBV15 to TRBJ1-5, with D tentatively TRBD1 (6 bases). Trimming cost V 3 bases and J 2 bases, with 11 bases left between them. There are 15 residues in the CDR3. The germline CDR1 and CDR2 sequences are LNHNV and YYDKDF (reference sequence).

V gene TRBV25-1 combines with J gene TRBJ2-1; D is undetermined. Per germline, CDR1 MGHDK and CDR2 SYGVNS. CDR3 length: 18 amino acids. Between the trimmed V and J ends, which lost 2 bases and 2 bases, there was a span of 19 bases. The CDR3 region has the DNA TGTGCCAGCAGTGAACCATACGAGGTGATGGCCCCCTACAATGAGCAGTTCTTC. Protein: CASSEPYEVMAPYNEQFF.

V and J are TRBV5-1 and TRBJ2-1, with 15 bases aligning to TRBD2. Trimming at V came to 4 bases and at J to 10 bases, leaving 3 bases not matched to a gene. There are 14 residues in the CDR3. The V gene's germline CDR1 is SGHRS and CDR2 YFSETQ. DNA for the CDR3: TGCGCCAGCAGCGCGGGACTAGCGGGAGGAGAGCAGTTCTTC. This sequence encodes CASSAGLAGGEQFF.

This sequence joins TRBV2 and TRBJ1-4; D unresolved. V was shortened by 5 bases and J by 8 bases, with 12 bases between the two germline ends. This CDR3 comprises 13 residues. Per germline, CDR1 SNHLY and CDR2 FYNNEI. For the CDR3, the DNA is TGTGCCAGCAGTCGGGAGGGAGGGGAAAAACTGTTTTTT. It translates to CASSREGGEKLFF.

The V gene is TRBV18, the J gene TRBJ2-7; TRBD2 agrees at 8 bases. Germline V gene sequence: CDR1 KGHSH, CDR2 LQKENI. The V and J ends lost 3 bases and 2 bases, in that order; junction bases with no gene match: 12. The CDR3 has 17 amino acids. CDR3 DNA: TGTGCCAGCTCACCTGGAGGTAGCGGGACGTATACCTACGAGCAGTACTTC. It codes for CASSPGGSGTYTYEQYF. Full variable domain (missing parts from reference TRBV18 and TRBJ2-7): NAGVMQNPRHLVRRRGQEARLRCSPMKGHSHVYWYRQLPEEGLKFMVYLQKENIIDESGMPKERFSAEFPKEGPSILRIQQVVRGDSAAYFCASSPGGSGTYTYEQYFGPGTRLTVT.

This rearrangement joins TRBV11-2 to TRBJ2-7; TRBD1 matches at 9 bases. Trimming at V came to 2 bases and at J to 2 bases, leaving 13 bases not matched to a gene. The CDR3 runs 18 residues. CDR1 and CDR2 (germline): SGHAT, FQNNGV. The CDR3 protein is CASSLRDPGQGWTYEQYF. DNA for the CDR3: TGTGCCAGCAGCTTAAGGGACCCGGGACAGGGTTGGACCTACGAGCAGTACTTC.